This T cell receptor beta chain comes out of a study of T cell responses to AZD1222 COVID-19 vaccine. General study findings and limits: Repertoires were obtained solely post-peak T cell response.

This clone was detected a few times. What it binds is unknown. In the same sample, other DNA sequences code for this CDR3. Sequencing used immunoSEQ multiplex PCR; TCRdb keeps in-frame clones, though not all of them. The data contain about 120,000 clones, 80% to 90% of them singletons. This receptor was taken from an adult in good health. Material: peripheral blood, obtained on day 0 of AZD1222 vaccination.

The CDR3 nucleotides are TGTGCCAGCAGTTTGACAGGCTACGAGCAGTACTTC. Protein product: CASSLTGYEQYF. The J gene is TRBJ2-7, the V gene TRBV12-3 or TRBV12-4, with D tentatively TRBD1 (6 bases). There are 12 residues in the CDR3. Between the trimmed V and J ends, which lost 3 bases and 3 bases, there was a span of 6 bases.